The entry below describes one T cell receptor (beta chain). Its antigen is unidentified. The data were taken from a study of cytomegalovirus exposure and HLA in healthy donors. The ends were cut back, 7 bases at V and 2 bases at J, with 8 bases in the middle. Germline V gives CDR1 LNHDA, CDR2 SQIVND (reference sequence). The CDR3 is made up of 12 amino acids. This PCR relied on a set of 60 Vbeta primers and 13 Jbeta primers. Clones were sequenced by immunoSEQ multiplex PCR, and TCRdb holds only the in-frame ones, with some missing. The sample lists 100,000 to 150,000 clones, around 70% seen once, with approximately 6.3% in the top ten. Study results and caveats: Later analysis placed DRB1 highest and HLA-C lowest in TCR association rates, which differed by HLA locus.

The specimen sequenced was PBMCs. The chain recombines TRBV19 with TRBJ1-2, with a weak D call TRBD1 (6 bases). This TCR was sampled from a man aged 35 to 55 in good health and CMV-seropositive. The CDR3 region has the DNA TGTGCCAGTAATCAGGGGAACTATGGCTACACCTTC. It codes for CASNQGNYGYTF.